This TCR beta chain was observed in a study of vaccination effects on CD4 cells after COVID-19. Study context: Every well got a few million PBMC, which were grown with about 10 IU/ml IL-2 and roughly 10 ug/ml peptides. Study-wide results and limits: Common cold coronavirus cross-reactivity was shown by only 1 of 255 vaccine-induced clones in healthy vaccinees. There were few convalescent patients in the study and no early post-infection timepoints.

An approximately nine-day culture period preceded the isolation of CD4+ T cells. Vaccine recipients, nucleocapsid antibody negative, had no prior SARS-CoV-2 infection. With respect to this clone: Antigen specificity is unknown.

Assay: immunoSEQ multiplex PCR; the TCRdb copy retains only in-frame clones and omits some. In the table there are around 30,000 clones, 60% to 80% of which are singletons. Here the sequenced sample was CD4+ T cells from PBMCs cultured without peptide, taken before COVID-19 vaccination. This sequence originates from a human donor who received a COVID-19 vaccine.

CDR3 DNA: TGTGCCAGCAGTGAAGGGGAGCTCTACAATGAGCAGTTCTTC. It translates to CASSEGELYNEQFF. The V gene is TRBV2, the J gene TRBJ2-1; D may be TRBD2 (5 bases). V dropped 1 base and J dropped 3 bases, with 7 bases sitting between them. The germline V gene encodes CDR1 SNHLY and CDR2 FYNNEI. This CDR3 is built from 14 residues. Based on the CDR3 plus reference TRBV2 and TRBJ2-1, the full variable domain is EPEVTQTPSHQVTQMGQEVILRCVPISNHLYFYWYRQILGQKVEFLVSFYNNEISEKSEIFDDQFSVERPDGSNFTLKIRSTKLEDSAMYFCASSEGELYNEQFFGPGTRLTVL.